This T cell receptor beta chain was recovered during a study of blood T cell repertoires in COVID-19 (TCRdb year 2020). With regard to the full study: The collaborator samples originated in the United States, Italy and Spain and spanned the acute and convalescent phases of COVID-19. The prospective study material was composed of cDNA or gDNA derived from T cells, B-cell-depleted T cells, or PBMCs. Deeply sampled blood TCRbeta repertoires from subjects exposed to, actively infected with, or recovered from COVID-19 were included in the dataset. The repertoires were released in a freely available public database intended as a resource for research on the immune response to SARS-CoV-2. The samples were drawn from two sources: the first 160 participants of the ongoing ImmuneRACE study, and fewer than 1,500 subjects contributed by 6 global collaborators. Sample metadata almost always included a de-identified subject ID, COVID-19 status, age in years and sex. Where HLA class I and class II types were available, the types were taken from metadata supplied by the sample provider, not from assay-based typing.

CDR1 is given as MDHEN and CDR2 as SYDVKM, both from the germline V gene. The CDR3 starts with the cysteine, ends with the phenylalanine, and has 14 residues. The kept DNA is CDR3 alone, 42 bases in frame from the first base. The germline V end is reduced by 0 bases and the J end by 5 bases; junction bases left unmatched: 3. The immunoSEQ Assay, a bias-controlled multiplex PCR, was used to amplify TCRbeta CDR3 regions from genomic DNA. The authors' pipeline ran thus. Within the assay, amplification of reference gene primers was used to estimate how many nucleated cells each sample contained. Sequence reads were collapsed and filtered to measure the absolute abundance of every unique TCRbeta CDR3 rearrangement. Productive Simpson clonality was computed per sample as the square root of Simpson's diversity index over productive rearrangements. TCRdb mirrors the immuneACCESS table, restricted to in-frame sequences. Some clones are absent from its copies; in checked studies, under half trace to an unresolved V gene, and the reason for the others is unknown. D and trimming come from the DNA, and the V and J calls and clone size come from that table. The sample table holds about 190,000 clones, of which around 85% were seen once. Approximately 2.3% of the sample is held by the ten biggest clonotypes.

Comments on this clone: Its target antigen remains unknown. Per-base quality was not reported, and no clone a single base away is much larger than it.

Collaborating institutions collected whole blood in K2EDTA tubes following their own protocols. For TCRbeta analysis, collaborators shipped samples as frozen whole blood, isolated PBMCs, or DNA extracted from either of those sample types. General study outcomes and caveats: The amount of clinical and demographic metadata varied by source and participant and was provided uncurated.

What was sequenced was peripheral blood. The rearranged segments are TRBV28 and TRBJ2-7; 8 of the junction bases match TRBD1. The TCR was taken from a man in his 70s with active or convalescent COVID-19. The CDR3 has the sequence CASSLWDRVDEQYF. The DNA sequence is TGTGCCAGCAGTTTATGGGACAGGGTAGACGAGCAGTACTTC. Reference TRBV28 and TRBJ2-7 genes cover what lies past the CDR3, so the full variable domain is DVKVTQSSRYLVKRTGEKVFLECVQDMDHENMFWYRQDPGLGLRLIYFSYDVKMKEKGDIPEGYSVSREKKERFSLILESASTNQTSMYLCASSLWDRVDEQYFGPGTRLTVT.